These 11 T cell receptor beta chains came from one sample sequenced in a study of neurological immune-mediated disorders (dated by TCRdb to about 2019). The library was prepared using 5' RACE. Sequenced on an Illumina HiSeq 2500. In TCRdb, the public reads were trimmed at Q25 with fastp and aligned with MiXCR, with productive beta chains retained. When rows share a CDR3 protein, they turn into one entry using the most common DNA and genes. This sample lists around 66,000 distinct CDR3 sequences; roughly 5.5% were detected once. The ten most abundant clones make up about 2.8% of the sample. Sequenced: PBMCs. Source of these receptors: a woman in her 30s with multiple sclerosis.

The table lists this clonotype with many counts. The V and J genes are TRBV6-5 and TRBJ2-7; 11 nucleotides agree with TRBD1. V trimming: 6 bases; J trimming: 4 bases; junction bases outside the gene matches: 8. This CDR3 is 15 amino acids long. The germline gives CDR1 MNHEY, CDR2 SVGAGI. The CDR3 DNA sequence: TGTGCCAGCAGAACACGGACAGGGGGCCTGTACGAGCAGTACTTC. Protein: CASRTRTGGLYEQYF.

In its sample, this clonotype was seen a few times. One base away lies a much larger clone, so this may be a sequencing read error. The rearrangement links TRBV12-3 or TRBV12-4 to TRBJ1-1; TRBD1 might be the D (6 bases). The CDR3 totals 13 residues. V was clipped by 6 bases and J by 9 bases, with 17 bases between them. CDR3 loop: CASSLKEGGKAFF. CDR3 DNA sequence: TGTGCCAGCAGCCTAAAAGAGGGGGGAAAAGCTTTCTTT.

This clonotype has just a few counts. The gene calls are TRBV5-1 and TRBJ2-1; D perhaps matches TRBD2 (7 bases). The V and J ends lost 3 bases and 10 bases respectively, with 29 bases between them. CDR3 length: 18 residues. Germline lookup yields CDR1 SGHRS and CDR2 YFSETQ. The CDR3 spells CASSSGGGGTPKSREQFF. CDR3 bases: TGCGCCAGCAGCTCTGGGGGAGGGGGGACCCCAAAATCTCGGGAGCAGTTCTTC.

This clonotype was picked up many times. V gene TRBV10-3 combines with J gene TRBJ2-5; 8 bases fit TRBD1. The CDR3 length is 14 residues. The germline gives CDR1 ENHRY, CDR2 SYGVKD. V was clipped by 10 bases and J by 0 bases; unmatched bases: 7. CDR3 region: CASRTGLDQETQYF. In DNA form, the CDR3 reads TGTGCCAGTAGGACAGGGTTGGACCAAGAGACCCAGTACTTC.

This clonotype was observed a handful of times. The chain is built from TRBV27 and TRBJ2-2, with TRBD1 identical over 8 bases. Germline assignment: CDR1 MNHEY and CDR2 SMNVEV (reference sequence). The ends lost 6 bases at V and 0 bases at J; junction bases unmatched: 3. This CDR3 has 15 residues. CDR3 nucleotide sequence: TGTGCCAGCAGACAACAGGGGGCGAACACCGGGGAGCTGTTTTTT. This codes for CASRQQGANTGELFF.

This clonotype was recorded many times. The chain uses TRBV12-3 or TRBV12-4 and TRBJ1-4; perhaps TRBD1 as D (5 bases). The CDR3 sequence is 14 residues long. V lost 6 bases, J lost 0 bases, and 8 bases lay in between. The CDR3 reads CASRGTATNEKLFF. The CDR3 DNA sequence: TGTGCCAGCAGGGGGACGGCAACTAATGAAAAACTGTTTTTT.

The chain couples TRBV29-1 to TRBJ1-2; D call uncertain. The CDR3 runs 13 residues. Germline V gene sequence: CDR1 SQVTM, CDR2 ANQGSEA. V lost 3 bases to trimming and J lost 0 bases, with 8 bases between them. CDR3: CSVETKANYGYTF. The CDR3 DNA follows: TGCAGCGTTGAGACAAAAGCTAACTATGGCTACACCTTC. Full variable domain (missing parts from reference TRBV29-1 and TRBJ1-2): SAVISQKPSRDICQRGTSLTIQCQVDSQVTMMFWYRQQPGQSLTLIATANQGSEATYESGFVIDKFPISRPNLTFSTLTVSNMSPEDSSIYLCSVETKANYGYTFGSGTRLTVV.

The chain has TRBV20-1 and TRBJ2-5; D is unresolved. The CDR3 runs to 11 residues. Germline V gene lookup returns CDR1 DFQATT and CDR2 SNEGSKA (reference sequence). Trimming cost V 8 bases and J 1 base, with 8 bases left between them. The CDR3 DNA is TGCAGTAATTTTCTCCAAGAGACCCAGTACTTC. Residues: CSNFLQETQYF.

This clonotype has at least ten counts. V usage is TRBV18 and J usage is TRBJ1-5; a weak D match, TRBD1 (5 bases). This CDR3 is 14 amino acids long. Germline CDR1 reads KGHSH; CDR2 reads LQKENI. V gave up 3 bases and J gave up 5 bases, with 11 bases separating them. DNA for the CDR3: TGTGCCAGCTCACCTCAGGGACGGCATCAGCCCCAGCATTTT. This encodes CASSPQGRHQPQHF.

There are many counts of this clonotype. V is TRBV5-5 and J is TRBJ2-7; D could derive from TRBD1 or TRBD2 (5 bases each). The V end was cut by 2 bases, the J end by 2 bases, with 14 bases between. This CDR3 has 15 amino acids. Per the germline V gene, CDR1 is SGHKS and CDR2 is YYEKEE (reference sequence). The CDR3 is CASSFMWGPTYEQYF. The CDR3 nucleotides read TGTGCCAGCAGCTTCATGTGGGGACCCACCTACGAGCAGTACTTC.

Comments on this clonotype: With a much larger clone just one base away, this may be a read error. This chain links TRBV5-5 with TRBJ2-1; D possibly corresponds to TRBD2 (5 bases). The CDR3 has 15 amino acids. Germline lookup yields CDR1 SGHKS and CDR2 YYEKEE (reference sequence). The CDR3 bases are TGTGCCAGCAGCTTGTCCGGGGATTCTTACAATGAGAAGTTCTTC. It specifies CASSLSGDSYNEKFF.